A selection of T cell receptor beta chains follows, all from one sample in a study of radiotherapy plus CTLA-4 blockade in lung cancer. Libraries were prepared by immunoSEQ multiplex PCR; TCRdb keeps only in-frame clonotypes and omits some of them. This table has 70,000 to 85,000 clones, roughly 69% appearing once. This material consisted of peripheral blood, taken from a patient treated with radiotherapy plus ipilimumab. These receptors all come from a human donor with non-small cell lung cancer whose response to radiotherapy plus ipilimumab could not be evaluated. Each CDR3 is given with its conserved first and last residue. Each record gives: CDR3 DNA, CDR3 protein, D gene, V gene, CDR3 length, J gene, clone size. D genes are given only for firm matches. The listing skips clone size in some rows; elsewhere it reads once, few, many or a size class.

TGTGCCAGCAGCGTAGCCGCCCAGGGGGCACCCTACGAGCAGTACTTC CASSVAAQGAPYEQYF TRBD1 TRBV9 16 TRBJ2-7 NA
TGCGCCAGCAGCCCGAGGACTAGCGGGGGTAGCACAGATACGCAGTATTTT CASSPRTSGGSTDTQYF TRBD2 TRBV5-1 17 TRBJ2-3 NA
TGTGCCACCAGCAGAGGAGGGCCGGAGGCCTATAATTCACCCCTCCACTTT CATSRGGPEAYNSPLHF NA TRBV15 17 TRBJ1-6 NA
TGTGCCAGCAGCTTGGCAGGGGGTGTAGGCTACACCTTC CASSLAGGVGYTF TRBD1 TRBV5-6 13 TRBJ1-2 NA
TGTGCCAGCAGCCCCCCCCTGAGCTCTGGGGCCAACGTCCTGACTTTC CASSPPLSSGANVLTF NA TRBV5-6 16 TRBJ2-6 NA
TGTGCCATCAGTGGCCTGGGAGGGTTCGACACTGAAGCTTTCTTT CAISGLGGFDTEAFF NA TRBV10-3 15 TRBJ1-1 NA
TGTGCCAGCAGCTCTCTGGAGAAAGAGACCCAGTACTTC CASSSLEKETQYF NA TRBV7-3 13 TRBJ2-5 NA
TGTGCCAGCCGACAGGGGCTATTAAATTCACCCCTCCACTTT CASRQGLLNSPLHF TRBD1 TRBV7-2 14 TRBJ1-6 NA
TGTGCCAGCAGTTCGGGACAGGGGGCCAGCTATGGCTACACCTTC CASSSGQGASYGYTF TRBD1 TRBV28 15 TRBJ1-2 NA
TGCGCCAGCAGCCACCCTCAAACTAGTAGCGGGAGTGCAGATACGCAGTATTTT CASSHPQTSSGSADTQYF TRBD2 TRBV4-1 18 TRBJ2-3 NA
TGTGCCAGCAGCTTCTCTTACGCGCGGGGGGGGTACGAGCAGTACTTC CASSFSYARGGYEQYF TRBD2 TRBV7-2 16 TRBJ2-7 NA
TGTGCCAGCAGCCGAGGAGAGGGTAACTCTGGAAACACCATATATTTT CASSRGEGNSGNTIYF NA TRBV7-9 16 TRBJ1-3 few
TGTGCCAGCAGTCCCCCGGGGGGATCTGGAAACACCATATATTTT CASSPPGGSGNTIYF NA TRBV28 15 TRBJ1-3 few
TGTGCCAGTAGTATACCGGGGGGAAGGGGAACAGATACGCAGTATTTT CASSIPGGRGTDTQYF TRBD2 TRBV19 16 TRBJ2-3 once
TGTGCCAGCAGTGTGACTAGCGGGGCGCAGTATTTT CASSVTSGAQYF TRBD2 TRBV2 12 TRBJ2-3 NA
TGTGCCAGCAGTCCGCGGGACGGACCCTACGAGCAGTACTTC CASSPRDGPYEQYF NA TRBV27 14 TRBJ2-7 NA
TGTGCCACCGGCCGGAGCGGGTATTTAGATACGCAGTATTTT CATGRSGYLDTQYF NA TRBV15 14 TRBJ2-3 NA
TGTGCCAGCTCACCGGGTCTAGACCGAGAAGCTTTCTTT CASSPGLDREAFF NA TRBV18 13 TRBJ1-1 NA
TGCGCCAGCAGTCAATCCTCCCAGGGGGCAGAGGAAAAACTGTTTTTT CASSQSSQGAEEKLFF TRBD1 TRBV23-1 16 TRBJ1-4 once
TGTGCCAGCAGGCGACTAGCGGGAGGAGGGGAGCAGTACTTC CASRRLAGGGEQYF TRBD2 TRBV2 14 TRBJ2-7 few
TGTGCCAGCCTCGGGGGATCCGGGGAGCTGTTTTTT CASLGGSGELFF NA TRBV6-5 12 TRBJ2-2 once
TGTGCCAGCACCACAGGCAGGGTTGTGGAGACCCAGTACTTC CASTTGRVVETQYF NA TRBV28 14 TRBJ2-5 NA
TGTGCCAGTAGCCCTTCAGGGGGAGGCAACTATGGCTACACCTTC CASSPSGGGNYGYTF TRBD1 TRBV19 15 TRBJ1-2 NA
TGTGCCAGCAGCCTCCGGGACAGGGGAGAAGCTTTCTTT CASSLRDRGEAFF TRBD1 TRBV7-9 13 TRBJ1-1 few
TGTGCCTGGAACGGACAGGGAACGAAGAACACTGAAGCTTTCTTT CAWNGQGTKNTEAFF TRBD1 TRBV30 15 TRBJ1-1 few
TGTGCCAGCAGCTTGGTGACAGGGGGCACTGAAGCTTTCTTT CASSLVTGGTEAFF TRBD1 TRBV5-6 14 TRBJ1-1 NA
TGTGCCAGCAGTGAAGCGCTTTCAGGCTACGAGCAGTACTTC CASSEALSGYEQYF NA TRBV6-1 14 TRBJ2-7 NA
TGTGCCAGCAGCTTGGGTTCTATCGTCGCGGGTGAAGCTTTCTTT CASSLGSIVAGEAFF NA TRBV5-5 15 TRBJ1-1 NA
TGTGCCAGCAGTTGGCGGGACGGTTACAATGAGCAGTTCTTC CASSWRDGYNEQFF NA TRBV25-1 14 TRBJ2-1 NA
TGTGCCAGCAGTTCTAGCGGGAGGGCCTACAATGAGCAGTTCTTC CASSSSGRAYNEQFF TRBD2 TRBV28 15 TRBJ2-1 NA
TGTGCCAGCAGCTTAGCCGGGGGGCAAGGTGGAAACACCATATATTTT CASSLAGGQGGNTIYF NA TRBV7-2 16 TRBJ1-3 NA